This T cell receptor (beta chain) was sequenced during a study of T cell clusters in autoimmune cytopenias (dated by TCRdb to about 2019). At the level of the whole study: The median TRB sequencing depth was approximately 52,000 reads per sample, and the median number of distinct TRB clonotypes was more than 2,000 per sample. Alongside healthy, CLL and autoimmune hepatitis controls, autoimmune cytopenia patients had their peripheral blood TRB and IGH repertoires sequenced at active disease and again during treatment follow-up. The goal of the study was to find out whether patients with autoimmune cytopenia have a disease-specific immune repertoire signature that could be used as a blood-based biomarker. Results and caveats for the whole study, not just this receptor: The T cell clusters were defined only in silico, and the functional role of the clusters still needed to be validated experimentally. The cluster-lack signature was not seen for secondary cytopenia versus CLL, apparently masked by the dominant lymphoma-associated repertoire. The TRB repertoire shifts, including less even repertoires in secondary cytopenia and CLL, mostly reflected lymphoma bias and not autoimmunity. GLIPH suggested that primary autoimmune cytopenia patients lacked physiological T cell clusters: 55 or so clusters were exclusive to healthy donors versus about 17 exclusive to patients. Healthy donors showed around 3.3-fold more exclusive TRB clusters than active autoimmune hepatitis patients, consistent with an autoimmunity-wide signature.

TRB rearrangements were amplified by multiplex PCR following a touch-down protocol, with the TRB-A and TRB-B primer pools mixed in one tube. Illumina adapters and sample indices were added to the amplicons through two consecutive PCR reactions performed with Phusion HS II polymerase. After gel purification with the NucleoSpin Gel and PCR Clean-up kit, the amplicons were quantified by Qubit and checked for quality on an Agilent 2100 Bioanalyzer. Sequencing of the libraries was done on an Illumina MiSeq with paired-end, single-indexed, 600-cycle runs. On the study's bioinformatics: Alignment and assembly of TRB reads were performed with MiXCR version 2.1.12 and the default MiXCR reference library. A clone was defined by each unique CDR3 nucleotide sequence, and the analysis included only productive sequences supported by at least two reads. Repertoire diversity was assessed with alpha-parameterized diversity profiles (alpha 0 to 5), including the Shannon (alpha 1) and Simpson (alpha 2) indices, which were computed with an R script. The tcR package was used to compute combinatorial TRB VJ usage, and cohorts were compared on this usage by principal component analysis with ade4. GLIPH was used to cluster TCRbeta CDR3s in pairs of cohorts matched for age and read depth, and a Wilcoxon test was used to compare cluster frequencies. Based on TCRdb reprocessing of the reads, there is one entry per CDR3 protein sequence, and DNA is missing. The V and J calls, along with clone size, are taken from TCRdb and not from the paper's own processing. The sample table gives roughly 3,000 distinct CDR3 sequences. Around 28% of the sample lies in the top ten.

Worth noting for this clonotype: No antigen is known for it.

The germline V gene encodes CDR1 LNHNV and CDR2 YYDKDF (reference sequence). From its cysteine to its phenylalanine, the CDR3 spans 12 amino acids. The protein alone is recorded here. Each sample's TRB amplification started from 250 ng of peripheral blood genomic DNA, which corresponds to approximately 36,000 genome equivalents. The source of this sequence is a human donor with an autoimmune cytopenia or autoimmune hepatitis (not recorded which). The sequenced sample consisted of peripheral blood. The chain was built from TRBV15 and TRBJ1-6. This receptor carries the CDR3 CATSRDFGPLHF.